The source of this TCR beta chain is a study of OX40 agonist ivuxolimab in advanced cancers. Study information: The patients got ivuxolimab, which is an agonistic anti-OX40 (CD134) antibody. Two cutaneous melanoma patients and one hepatocellular carcinoma patient, three in all, had partial responses.

Libraries were prepared by immunoSEQ multiplex PCR; TCRdb keeps only in-frame clonotypes and omits some of them. The sample has 45,000 to 60,000 clones; around 80% are singletons. Autoimmune disease history or systemic immunosuppression led to patient exclusion. This clone was counted once. The material was CD4+ or CD8+ T cells sorted from blood, obtained in a trial of the OX40 agonist ivuxolimab. The source of this sequence is an adult with an advanced solid tumor such as melanoma, head and neck, liver or kidney cancer.

The CDR3 is CASSLEAVYGYTF. CDR3 bases: TGTGCCAGCAGCTTAGAAGCGGTCTATGGCTACACCTTC. V and J are TRBV11-2 and TRBJ1-2; D call uncertain. Germline values: CDR1 SGHAT, CDR2 FQNNGV. This CDR3 comprises 13 residues. V dropped 0 bases and J dropped 4 bases, with 6 bases sitting between them.